The T cell receptor (beta chain) described here comes from a study of T cell responses to AZD1222 COVID-19 vaccine. Clones were sequenced by immunoSEQ multiplex PCR, and TCRdb holds only the in-frame ones, with some missing. The data hold about 69,000 clones, with about nine tenths observed a single time. This CDR3 is 12 amino acids long. Trimming took off 4 bases at V and 4 bases at J, with 10 bases between the two ends. From germline, CDR1 is SQVTM and CDR2 ANQGSEA. The sample here was peripheral blood, taken on day 0 of AZD1222 vaccination. V gene TRBV29-1 combines with J gene TRBJ1-1; D is unclear. The receptor comes from an adult in good health. The CDR3 spells CSVASGVTEAFF. CDR3 nucleotide sequence: TGCAGCGTTGCATCTGGGGTCACTGAAGCTTTCTTT.